Each of the 7 T cell receptor beta chains below was sequenced from the same sample in a study of regulatory T cells in long-lasting Graves disease (dated by TCRdb to the early 2020s). The time point label of this sample denotes: newly diagnosed GD, antithyroid drugs for less than 3 months. For both TCR sequencing and RNA sequencing, RNA was extracted from PBMCs in TRIzol. The library was produced with multiplex PCR. Reads for this sample came from an Illumina HiSeq 4000. TCR beta libraries were built with iRepertoire HTBI primers and Arm-PCR amplification of CDR3 regions. TCRdb passed the public sequencing reads through fastp at Q25 and MiXCR, retaining productive beta sequences. All rows with the same CDR3 protein become a single entry with the most common DNA and genes. The sample table holds about 220,000 distinct CDR3 sequences, of which roughly 19% were seen once. The ten largest clones take up about an eighth of the sample.

These sequences were also reported in another study, on T cells in Graves' hyperthyroidism and ophthalmopathy.

This specimen was peripheral blood mononuclear cells (PBMCs), taken at new diagnosis, from a patient treated with antithyroid drugs. These receptors originate from a woman in her twenties or thirties with Graves disease. Donor details come from another sample of the same person, matched by shared clones.

This clonotype was observed at least ten times. The chain joins TRBV6-1 to TRBJ2-7; TRBD2 matches 7 bases. Germline assignment: CDR1 MNHNS and CDR2 SASEGT. Losses at the gene ends were 5 bases for V and 1 base for J; bases not matched to a gene: 5. This CDR3 region has 14 residues. The DNA for the CDR3 is TGTGCCAGCAGTCTCCGGGGGGTTTCCTACGAGCAGTACTTC. Translated, it gives CASSLRGVSYEQYF.

The CDR3 protein is CASSQPGQGQETQYF. The CDR3 bases are TGTGCCAGCAGCCAGCCGGGACAGGGACAAGAGACCCAGTACTTC. V gene TRBV6-2 or TRBV6-3 combines with J gene TRBJ2-5; TRBD1 matches at 9 bases. CDR3 size: 15 residues. From germline, CDR1 is MNHEY and CDR2 SVGEGT. With 6 bases clipped from V and 2 bases from J, the junction kept 7 bases outside the gene matches.

This clonotype was seen many times. This chain joins TRBV19 and TRBJ2-7, with D hard to call. V lost 3 bases, J lost 6 bases, and 15 bases lay in between. This CDR3 spans 14 amino acids. Per the germline V gene, CDR1 is LNHDA and CDR2 is SQIVND (reference sequence). CDR3 region: CASSISRGVGEQYF. CDR3 nucleotide sequence: TGTGCCAGTAGTATTAGTCGTGGGGTAGGCGAGCAGTACTTC. The full variable domain, its missing parts supplied by reference TRBV19 and TRBJ2-7, is DGGITQSPKYLFRKEGQNVTLSCEQNLNHDAMYWYRQDPGQGLRLIYYSQIVNDFQKGDIAEGYSVSREKKESFPLTVTSAQKNPTAFYLCASSISRGVGEQYFGPGTRLTVT.

Many counts were recorded for this clonotype. The rearrangement links TRBV3-1 to TRBJ2-2; 9 bases are shared with TRBD1. Germline values: CDR1 LGHDT, CDR2 YNNKEL (reference sequence). CDR3 length equals 17 residues. V dropped 4 bases and J dropped 0; count of bases not matched to a gene: 6. CDR3 sequence reads: CASSLYRGRTNTGELFF. The CDR3 DNA sequence: TGTGCCAGCAGCCTCTACAGGGGGCGGACGAACACCGGGGAGCTGTTTTTT.

The sample holds many counts of this clonotype. The J gene is TRBJ1-3, the V gene TRBV19; tentative D call: TRBD1 (6 bases). The V end lost 5 bases, the J end lost 2 bases, and 13 bases lay between the germline ends. Germline CDR1 LNHDA, CDR2 SQIVND (reference sequence). The CDR3 extends over 15 amino acids. In nucleotides, the CDR3 is TGTGCCAGTAGTTACGGGACACCAACTGGAAACACCATATATTTT. Translated, it gives CASSYGTPTGNTIYF. Together with reference TRBV19 and TRBJ1-3, the CDR3 gives the full variable domain: DGGITQSPKYLFRKEGQNVTLSCEQNLNHDAMYWYRQDPGQGLRLIYYSQIVNDFQKGDIAEGYSVSREKKESFPLTVTSAQKNPTAFYLCASSYGTPTGNTIYFGEGSWLTVV.

This clonotype was observed a single time. The rearrangement links TRBV20-1 to TRBJ2-3; 15 bases align to TRBD2. V trimming: 2 bases; J trimming: 3 bases; junction bases outside the gene matches: 6. Germline V gives CDR1 DFQATT, CDR2 SNEGSKA (reference sequence). The CDR3 totals 17 residues. The CDR3 loop reads CSARTGLAGGRTDTQYF. The CDR3 DNA follows: TGCAGTGCTAGAACGGGACTAGCGGGAGGAAGGACAGATACGCAGTATTTT.

Many counts were recorded for this clonotype. The J gene is TRBJ2-1, the V gene TRBV20-1; tentatively, D is TRBD2 (5 bases). V shed 0 bases and J shed 0 bases, with 9 bases lying between them. The germline V gene has CDR1 DFQATT and CDR2 SNEGSKA (reference sequence). The CDR3 extends over 15 amino acids. The CDR3 bases are TGCAGTGCTAGAGAATGGGAGAACTCCTACAATGAGCAGTTCTTC. As protein: CSAREWENSYNEQFF.